Described below is a single T cell receptor (beta chain) sequence and its context. Its antigen remains unidentified. The data derive from a study of OX40 agonist ivuxolimab in advanced cancers. About the research overall: While on treatment, patients had intravenous ivuxolimab at 0.01 to 10 mg/kg every 2 weeks.

Study observations and caveats: Fewer expanded clones were found on average in CD4+ than in CD8+ T cells. Low clonal expansion, among the lowest seen, marked partial responders at 0.1-3.0 mg/kg.

At cycle 4 day 1, cycle 7 day 1, and baseline, blood was sampled. The data were produced by immunoSEQ multiplex PCR, yet TCRdb's version contains in-frame clones alone and is incomplete. The sample lists around 80,000 clones, around 87% occurring once. This sequence originates from an adult with an advanced solid tumor such as melanoma, head and neck, liver or kidney cancer. Sample: CD4+ or CD8+ T cells sorted from blood, taken in a trial of the OX40 agonist ivuxolimab.

The CDR3 nucleotides are TGTGCCAGCAGTGGAACGGTCTCTGGAAACACCATATATTTT. Protein product: CASSGTVSGNTIYF. J is TRBJ1-3 and V is TRBV6-5; D not resolved. CDR1 is MNHEY, CDR2 SVGAGI, per germline. The CDR3 has 14 amino acids. V lost 5 bases and J lost 0, with 8 bases in between.